This T cell receptor (beta chain) was recovered during a study of cytomegalovirus exposure and HLA in healthy donors. Whole-study findings and limits: It was reported that the classifier diagnosed cytomegalovirus status with high specificity and sensitivity in both the original and validation cohorts. Within an earlier analysis, most TCR beta V segments proved productive either about 87% or about 30% of the time. It was reported in a later analysis that an Asian-associated ancestry cluster showed fewer N-insertions than the roughly 710-donor mean.

60 Vbeta and 13 Jbeta primers were used in PCR. In the study's own analysis: A follow-up analysis tallied approximately 85 million unique TCR beta chains, about 10 million shared. Profiled with immunoSEQ multiplex PCR; TCRdb holds only in-frame clones, not every one. That table is the source of V, J and clone size, and D and trimming were worked out from the DNA. The table shows fewer than 80,000 clones, with approximately 75% occurring only once. Regarding this clone: The antigen remains unidentified.

Trimming took 3 bases from V and 1 from J; bases not matched to a gene: 5. This CDR3 contains 16 residues. Germline V gene data show CDR1 as SGHTS and CDR2 as YDEGEE. The source of this sequence is a woman aged 25 to 39 in good health and CMV-seronegative. The material sequenced was PBMCs. This chain connects TRBV5-8 to TRBJ2-2, with 8 positions matching TRBD1. This CDR3 is CASSYGRGLNTGELFF. As DNA, the CDR3 is TGTGCCAGCAGCTATGGCAGGGGGCTGAACACCGGGGAGCTGTTTTTT. Supplemented by reference TRBV5-8 and TRBJ2-2, the full variable domain reads EAGVTQSPTHLIKTRGQQATLRCSPISGHTSVYWYQQALGLGLQFLLWYDEGEERNRGNFPPRFSGRQFPNYSSELNVNALELEDSALYLCASSYGRGLNTGELFFGEGSRLTVL.